Following are 27 T cell receptor beta chains from one sample sequenced in a study of blood T cell repertoires in COVID-19. This table comes from immunoSEQ multiplex PCR, and its TCRdb copy is limited to in-frame clones, with some not included. In the table there are fewer than 250,000 clones, under 90% of which are singletons. The sequencing sample was made of peripheral blood. Receptor source: a man in his thirties or forties with active or convalescent COVID-19.

The V gene is TRBV6-5, the J gene TRBJ2-3; TRBD1 is a possible D gene (6 bases). The V gene lost 9 bases and the J gene lost 4 bases, with 17 bases spanning the gap. Germline V gives CDR1 MNHEY, CDR2 SVGAGI. The CDR3 has 14 residues. CDR3 residues: CASGITGYPDTQYF. CDR3 DNA: TGTGCCAGTGGGATAACAGGGTATCCAGATACGCAGTATTTT.

V and J are TRBV6-6 and TRBJ2-5; TRBD2 agrees at 9 bases. Germline V gives CDR1 MNHNY, CDR2 SVGAGI (reference sequence). J was trimmed by 4 bases and V by 2 bases; bases with no gene match: 8. The CDR3 extends over 16 amino acids. The CDR3 DNA is TGTGCCAGCAGTTACCTCGGGCTAGCGGGGATAGAGACCCAGTACTTC. Its protein product is CASSYLGLAGIETQYF.

J is TRBJ1-2 and V is TRBV16; 7 bases match TRBD1. CDR3 size: 17 residues. CDR1 is KGHSY, CDR2 FQNENV, per germline. V shed 4 bases and J 0 bases; nucleotides not matched to a gene: 11. CDR3 protein: CASSPSVEGAANYGYTF. The CDR3 nucleotides are TGTGCCAGCAGCCCCAGCGTCGAGGGGGCCGCTAACTATGGCTACACCTTC.

This chain joins TRBV6-2 or TRBV6-3 and TRBJ1-6; TRBD1 aligns across 8 bases. The CDR3 sequence is 16 residues long. V was clipped by 6 bases and J by 10 bases; unmatched bases: 14. Germline V gives CDR1 MNHEY, CDR2 SVGEGT. CDR3 nucleotides: TGTGCCAGCAGCTATACTCCGGACAGGGCAAGCTCACCCCTCCACTTT. It is translated as CASSYTPDRASSPLHF.

The rearrangement joins TRBV5-1 to TRBJ2-5; D is possibly TRBD2 (5 bases). The CDR3 loop spans 15 amino acids. Germline V gene lookup returns CDR1 SGHRS and CDR2 YFSETQ. With 0 bases removed from V and 0 bases from J, the gap between germline ends came to 9 bases. The CDR3, as DNA: TGCGCCAGCAGCTTGGTTGCGGGCGACCAAGAGACCCAGTACTTC. The encoded protein is CASSLVAGDQETQYF.

V usage is TRBV4-2 and J usage is TRBJ2-7; a weak D match, TRBD1 (6 bases). V lost 3 bases and J lost 0, with 12 bases in between. Germline V CDR1 and CDR2: LGHNA, YNFKEQ. The CDR3 covers 15 residues. CDR3 in DNA: TGTGCCAGCAGCCACCGGACAGCCAGCTCCTACGAGCAGTACTTC. Translated: CASSHRTASSYEQYF.

This rearrangement joins TRBV5-1 to TRBJ2-5, with 9 bases aligning to TRBD2. Germline CDR1 reads SGHRS; CDR2 reads YFSETQ. This CDR3 has 17 residues. V shed 4 bases, J shed 4 bases, and the junction held 14 bases outside the gene matches. CDR3 protein: CASSPAGGAGGRETQYF. CDR3 coding DNA: TGCGCCAGCAGCCCGGCCGGGGGAGCGGGGGGTCGAGAGACCCAGTACTTC.

This sequence joins TRBV28 and TRBJ2-3; 11 nucleotides agree with TRBD2. Germline CDR1 MDHEN, CDR2 SYDVKM. This CDR3 comprises 15 residues. The J segment lost 4 bases and the V segment lost 6 bases, leaving 6 bases of the junction unmatched. CDR3 in amino acids: CASSALAGAADTQYF. In DNA, the CDR3 is TGTGCCAGCAGCGCACTAGCGGGAGCAGCAGATACGCAGTATTTT.

The chain carries TRBV7-9 and TRBJ2-5; the D is unclear. The CDR3 has 14 residues. Trimming took off 5 bases at V and 0 bases at J, with 10 bases between the two ends. The germline CDR1 and CDR2 sequences are SEHNR and FQNEAQ (reference sequence). The CDR3 region has the DNA TGTGCCAGCAGCCCAGTCGGGTACCAAGAGACCCAGTACTTC. It yields the protein CASSPVGYQETQYF.

The genes are TRBV6-2 or TRBV6-3 and TRBJ1-2; 7 bases align to TRBD1. This CDR3 region has 13 residues. Germline values: CDR1 MNHEY, CDR2 SVGEGT. Trimming cost V 5 bases and J 3 bases; bases outside gene matches: 3. The CDR3 region is CASSPGTDYGYTF. The DNA of the CDR3 is TGTGCCAGCAGTCCCGGGACAGACTATGGCTACACCTTC.

This clone was counted once. The CDR3 coding sequence is TGTGCCAGCAGCCCCCGTTCGAAAGGGGGCAATGAGCAGTTCTTC. This encodes CASSPRSKGGNEQFF. The chain is built from TRBV11-3 and TRBJ2-1, with D possibly being TRBD1 (6 bases). There are 15 residues in the CDR3. V lost 5 bases to trimming and J lost 6 bases, with 17 bases between them. The germline V gene encodes CDR1 SGHNT and CDR2 YENEEA.

Only a few counts were recorded for this clone. This sequence joins TRBV7-8 and TRBJ1-4; D uncertain. Trimming removed 4 bases from V and 2 bases from J, with 8 bases in between. CDR1 is SGHVS and CDR2 is FQNEAQ in the germline V gene. This CDR3 is built from 14 residues. For the CDR3, the DNA is TGTGCCAGCAGCTCAGAGGCGACTAATGAAAAACTGTTTTTT. Translating gives CASSSEATNEKLFF.

The chain combines TRBV7-9 with TRBJ2-3; a possible D gene is TRBD1 (6 bases). Trimming took off 2 bases at V and 2 bases at J, with 11 bases between the two ends. The CDR3 loop spans 15 amino acids. Germline-derived CDR1 and CDR2 are SEHNR and FQNEAQ (reference sequence). For the CDR3, the DNA is TGTGCCAGCAGCTTAAGATGGGACAACACAGATACGCAGTATTTT. It specifies CASSLRWDNTDTQYF.

This chain joins TRBV27 and TRBJ2-1, with TRBD2 as a possible D gene (5 bases). Germline V lookup: CDR1 MNHEY, CDR2 SMNVEV (reference sequence). Trimming pared 4 bases from V and 1 base from J, leaving 11 bases between. This CDR3 has 15 amino acids. The CDR3 reads CASSSGRTSYNEQFF. The CDR3, as DNA: TGTGCCAGCAGTTCCGGACGGACTTCCTACAATGAGCAGTTCTTC.

This chain uses TRBV28 with TRBJ1-5; D ambiguous. The V and J ends lost 6 bases and 4 bases respectively, with 10 bases between them. Germline CDR1 reads MDHEN; CDR2 reads SYDVKM. This CDR3 has 13 amino acids. The CDR3 spells CASRPPGNQPQHF. The CDR3 DNA reads as TGTGCCAGCAGGCCCCCGGGTAATCAGCCCCAGCATTTT.

The chain has TRBV11-1 and TRBJ2-1; 13 nucleotides match TRBD2. Germline V lookup: CDR1 SGHAT, CDR2 FQDESV (reference sequence). The CDR3 is 14 amino acids. Unmatched junction bases numbered 6, after V lost 4 bases and J lost 12 bases. The CDR3 sequence is CASSSGLAGDPQFF. CDR3 nucleotides: TGTGCCAGCAGCTCCGGACTAGCGGGAGACCCGCAGTTCTTC.

This rearrangement joins TRBV29-1 to TRBJ2-1; tentatively, D is TRBD2 (5 bases). This CDR3 region has 14 residues. The V and J ends lost 6 bases and 0 bases respectively, with 12 bases between them. Looked up from germline, CDR1 is SQVTM and CDR2 is ANQGSEA. CDR3 bases: TGCAGCGTCCAGTGGGAGAGCTCCTACAATGAGCAGTTCTTC. Translating it yields CSVQWESSYNEQFF.

The genes are TRBV6-2 or TRBV6-3 and TRBJ2-1; 11 bases fit TRBD2. Germline V gene data show CDR1 as MNHEY and CDR2 as SVGEGT. CDR3 length: 20 residues. J gave up 0 bases and V 2 bases, and 12 bases lay outside the gene matches. In DNA form, the CDR3 reads TGTGCCAGCAGTTACCCTCTAGCGGGGGGCCCGGTCCGCTCCTACAATGAGCAGTTCTTC. It encodes CASSYPLAGGPVRSYNEQFF.

V usage is TRBV7-2 and J usage is TRBJ1-1; weak D call: TRBD1 (5 bases). Per germline, CDR1 SGHTA and CDR2 FQGNSA. V lost 4 bases to trimming and J lost 1 base, with 7 bases between them. The CDR3 totals 13 residues. CDR3 residues: CASSSQGNTEAFF. In nucleotides, the CDR3 is TGTGCCAGCAGCTCCCAGGGGAACACTGAAGCTTTCTTT.

This chain connects TRBV2 to TRBJ1-6; 8 bases map to TRBD1. The germline gives CDR1 SNHLY, CDR2 FYNNEI. This CDR3 region has 15 residues. V shed 4 bases and J 7 bases; nucleotides not matched to a gene: 6. CDR3 coding DNA: TGTGCCAGCAGTGTCGGACAGGGCGGGAATTCACCCCTCCACTTT. It yields the protein CASSVGQGGNSPLHF.

Details on this clone: The junction departs from germline at one end; a sequencing error may be responsible. The chain is built from TRBV4-1 and TRBJ1-1; tentatively, D is TRBD1 (6 bases). Germline CDR1 MGHRA, CDR2 YSYEKL. The CDR3 has 13 residues. CDR3 protein: CASRYTGNSEAFF. DNA for the CDR3: TGCGCCAGCCGATACACAGGGAACTCTGAAGCTTTCTTT.

The rearrangement joins TRBV6-5 to TRBJ1-2, with a weak D call TRBD1 (5 bases). Trimming shortened V by 9 bases and J by 4 bases, and 18 bases separated the two germline ends. CDR1 is MNHEY, CDR2 SVGAGI, per germline. There are 14 residues in the CDR3. The CDR3 sequence is CASSPGQGFYGYTF. CDR3 DNA: TGTGCCAGTTCCCCCGGGCAGGGCTTCTATGGCTACACCTTC.

The V gene is TRBV11-2, the J gene TRBJ2-3, with 13 bases matching TRBD2. The CDR3 is made up of 15 amino acids. Losses at the gene ends were 5 bases for V and 8 bases for J; bases not matched to a gene: 7. CDR1 and CDR2 (germline): SGHAT, FQNNGV. CDR3 residues: CASSELAGGPGTQYF. The CDR3 bases are TGTGCCAGCAGCGAACTAGCGGGGGGGCCGGGTACGCAGTATTTT.

The chain links TRBV6-5 to TRBJ1-1; D remains ambiguous. Germline V gene sequence: CDR1 MNHEY, CDR2 SVGAGI. V was cut by 2 bases and J by 1 base, with 8 bases left in between. This CDR3 comprises 14 residues. CDR3 amino acids: CASSYTYRNTEAFF. CDR3 coding DNA: TGTGCCAGCAGTTACACATACAGGAACACTGAAGCTTTCTTT.

J is TRBJ1-1 and V is TRBV3-1 (or the pseudogene TRBV3-2), with D possibly TRBD1 on 5 matching bases. V lost 4 bases to trimming and J lost 8 bases, with 11 bases between them. The CDR3 is 12 residues long. The germline gives CDR1 LGHDT, CDR2 YNNKEL (reference sequence). The CDR3 DNA reads as TGTGCCAGCAGCCTCCGGCAGGGAGAAGCTTTCTTT. Translation gives CASSLRQGEAFF.

The rearrangement links TRBV9 to TRBJ2-3; a weak D match, TRBD2 (6 bases). Between the trimmed V and J ends, which lost 6 bases and 2 bases, there was a span of 13 bases. Germline V gives CDR1 SGDLS, CDR2 YYNGEE. The CDR3 totals 14 residues. The CDR3 loop reads CASTTGGLTDTQYF. The DNA of the CDR3 is TGTGCCAGCACCACCGGGGGACTCACAGATACGCAGTATTTT.

The chain joins TRBV4-1 to TRBJ1-1; a weak D match, TRBD1 (5 bases). V lost 2 bases and J lost 1, with 14 bases in between. There are 16 residues in the CDR3. CDR1 MGHRA and CDR2 YSYEKL come from the germline V gene. The CDR3 loop is CASSQRFGQTNTEAFF. DNA for the CDR3: TGCGCCAGCAGCCAAAGGTTCGGACAAACGAACACTGAAGCTTTCTTT.